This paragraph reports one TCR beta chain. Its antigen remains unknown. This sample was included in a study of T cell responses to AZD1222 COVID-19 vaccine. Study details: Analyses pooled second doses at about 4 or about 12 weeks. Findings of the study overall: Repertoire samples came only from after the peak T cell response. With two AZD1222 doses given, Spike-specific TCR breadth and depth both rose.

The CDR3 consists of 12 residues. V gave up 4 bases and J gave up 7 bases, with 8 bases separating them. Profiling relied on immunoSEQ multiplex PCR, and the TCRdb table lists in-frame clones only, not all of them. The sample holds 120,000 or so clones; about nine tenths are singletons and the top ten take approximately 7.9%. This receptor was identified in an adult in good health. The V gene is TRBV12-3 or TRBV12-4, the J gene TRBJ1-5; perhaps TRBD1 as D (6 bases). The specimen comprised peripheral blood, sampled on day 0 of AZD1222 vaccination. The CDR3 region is CASSYGGQPQHF. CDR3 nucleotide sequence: TGTGCCAGCAGTTACGGGGGCCAGCCCCAGCATTTT.